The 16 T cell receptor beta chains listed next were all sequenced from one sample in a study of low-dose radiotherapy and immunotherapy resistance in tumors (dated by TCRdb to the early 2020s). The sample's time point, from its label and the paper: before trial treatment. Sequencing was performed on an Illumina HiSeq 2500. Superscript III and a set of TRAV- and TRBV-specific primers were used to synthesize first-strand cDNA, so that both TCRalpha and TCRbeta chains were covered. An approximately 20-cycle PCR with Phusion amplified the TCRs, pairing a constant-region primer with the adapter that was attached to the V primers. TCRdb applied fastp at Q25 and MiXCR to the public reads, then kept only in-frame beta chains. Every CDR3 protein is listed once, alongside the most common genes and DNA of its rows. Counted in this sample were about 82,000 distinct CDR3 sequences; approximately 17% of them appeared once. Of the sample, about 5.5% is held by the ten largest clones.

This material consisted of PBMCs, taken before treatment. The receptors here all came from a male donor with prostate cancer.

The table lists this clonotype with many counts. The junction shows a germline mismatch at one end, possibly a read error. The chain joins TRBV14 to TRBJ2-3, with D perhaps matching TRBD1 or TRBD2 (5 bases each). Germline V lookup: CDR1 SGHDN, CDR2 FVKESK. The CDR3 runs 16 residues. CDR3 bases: TGTGCCAGCATCCAATCCCGGTGGGGGTTCCCAGATACGCAGTATTTT. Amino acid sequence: CASIQSRWGFPDTQYF.

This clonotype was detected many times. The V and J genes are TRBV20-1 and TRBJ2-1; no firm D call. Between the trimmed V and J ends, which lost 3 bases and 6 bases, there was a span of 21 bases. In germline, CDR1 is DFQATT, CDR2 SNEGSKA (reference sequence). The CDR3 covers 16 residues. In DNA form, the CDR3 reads TGCAGTGCTAGTCGCCCAGCAGCAAACGACTTCAATGAGCAGTTCTTC. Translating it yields CSASRPAANDFNEQFF.

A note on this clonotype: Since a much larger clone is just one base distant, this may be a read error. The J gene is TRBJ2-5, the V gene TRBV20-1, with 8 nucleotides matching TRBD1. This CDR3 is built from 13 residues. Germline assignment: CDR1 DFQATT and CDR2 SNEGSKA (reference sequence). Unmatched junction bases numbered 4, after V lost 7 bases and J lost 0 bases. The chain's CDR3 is CSVEGQDQETQYF. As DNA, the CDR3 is TGCAGTGTAGAGGGACAGGACCAAGAGACCCAGTACTTC.

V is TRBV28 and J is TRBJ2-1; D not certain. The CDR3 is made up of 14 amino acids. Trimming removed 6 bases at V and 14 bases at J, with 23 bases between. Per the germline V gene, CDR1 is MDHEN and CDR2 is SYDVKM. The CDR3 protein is CASSDLSIPTPEFF. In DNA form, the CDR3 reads TGTGCCAGCAGCGATTTGAGCATCCCTACCCCGGAGTTCTTC.

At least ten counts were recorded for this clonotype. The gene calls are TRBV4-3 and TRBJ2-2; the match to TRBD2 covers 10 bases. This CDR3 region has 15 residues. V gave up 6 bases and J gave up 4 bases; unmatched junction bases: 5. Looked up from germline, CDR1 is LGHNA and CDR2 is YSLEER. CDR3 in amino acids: CASSVAGGITGELFF. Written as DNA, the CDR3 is TGCGCCAGCAGTGTAGCGGGGGGAATCACCGGGGAGCTGTTTTTT.

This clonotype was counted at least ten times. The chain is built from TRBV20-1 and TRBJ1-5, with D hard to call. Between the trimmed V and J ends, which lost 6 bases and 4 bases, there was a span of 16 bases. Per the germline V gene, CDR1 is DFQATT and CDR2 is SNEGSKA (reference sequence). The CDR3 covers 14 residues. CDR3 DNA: TGCAGTGCCACCCCTGGGTGGGGTAATCAGCCCCAGCATTTT. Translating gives CSATPGWGNQPQHF.

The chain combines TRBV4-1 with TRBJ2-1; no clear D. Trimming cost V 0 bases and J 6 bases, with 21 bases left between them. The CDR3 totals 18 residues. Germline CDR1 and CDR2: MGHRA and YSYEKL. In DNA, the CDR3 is TGCGCCAGCAGCCAAGATAACAGCTTCAATGAGCACTTCAATGAGCAGTTCTTC. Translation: CASSQDNSFNEHFNEQFF.

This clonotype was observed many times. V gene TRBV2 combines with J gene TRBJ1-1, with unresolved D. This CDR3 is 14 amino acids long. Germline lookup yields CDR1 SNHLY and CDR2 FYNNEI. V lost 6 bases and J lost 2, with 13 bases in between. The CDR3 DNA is TGTGCCAGCAGAGACCCCGAAAGTAACACTGAAGCTTTCTTT. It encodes CASRDPESNTEAFF.

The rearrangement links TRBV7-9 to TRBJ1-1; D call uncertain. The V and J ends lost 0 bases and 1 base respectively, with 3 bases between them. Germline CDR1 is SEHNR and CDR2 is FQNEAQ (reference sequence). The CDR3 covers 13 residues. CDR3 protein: CASSLAKNTEAFF. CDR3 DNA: TGTGCCAGCAGCTTAGCGAAGAACACTGAAGCTTTCTTT.

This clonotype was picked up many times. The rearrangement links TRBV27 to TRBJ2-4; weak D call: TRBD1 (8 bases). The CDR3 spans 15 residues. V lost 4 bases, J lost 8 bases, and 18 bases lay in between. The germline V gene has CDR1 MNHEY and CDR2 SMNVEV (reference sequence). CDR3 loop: CASSYYRGGEHIQYF. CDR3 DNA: TGTGCCAGCAGTTATTACAGGGGGGGCGAGCACATTCAGTACTTC.

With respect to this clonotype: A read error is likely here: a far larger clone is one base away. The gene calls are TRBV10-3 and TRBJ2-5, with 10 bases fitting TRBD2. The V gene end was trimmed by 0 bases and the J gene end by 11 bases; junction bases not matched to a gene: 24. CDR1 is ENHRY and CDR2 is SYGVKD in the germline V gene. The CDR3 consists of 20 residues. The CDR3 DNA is TGTGCCATCAGTGAGTCAAAGTTAGCGGGAGGAGTAGGGGGCTACAATGAGCAGTACTTC. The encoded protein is CAISESKLAGGVGGYNEQYF.

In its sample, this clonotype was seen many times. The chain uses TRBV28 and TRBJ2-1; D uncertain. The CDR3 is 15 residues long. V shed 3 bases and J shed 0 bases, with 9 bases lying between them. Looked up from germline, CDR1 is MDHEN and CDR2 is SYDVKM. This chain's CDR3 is CASSLKGYSYNEQFF. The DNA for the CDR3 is TGTGCCAGCAGTTTGAAAGGATACTCCTACAATGAGCAGTTCTTC.

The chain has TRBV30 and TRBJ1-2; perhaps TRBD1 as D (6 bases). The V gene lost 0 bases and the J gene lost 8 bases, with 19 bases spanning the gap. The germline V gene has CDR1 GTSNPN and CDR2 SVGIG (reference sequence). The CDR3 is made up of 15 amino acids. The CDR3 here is CAWSVRGRVYEGYTF. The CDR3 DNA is TGTGCCTGGAGTGTACGGGGGCGAGTATATGAGGGCTACACCTTC.

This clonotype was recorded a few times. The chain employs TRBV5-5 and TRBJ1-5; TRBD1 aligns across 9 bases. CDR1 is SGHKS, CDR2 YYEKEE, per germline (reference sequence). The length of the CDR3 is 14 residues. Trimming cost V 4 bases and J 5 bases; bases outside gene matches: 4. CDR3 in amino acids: CASSITGGYQPQHF. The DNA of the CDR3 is TGTGCCAGCAGCATTACAGGGGGCTATCAGCCCCAGCATTTT.

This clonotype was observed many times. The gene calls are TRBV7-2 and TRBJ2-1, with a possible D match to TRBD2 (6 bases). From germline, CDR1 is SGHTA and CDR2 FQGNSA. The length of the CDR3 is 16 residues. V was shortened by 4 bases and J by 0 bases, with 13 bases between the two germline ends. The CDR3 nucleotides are TGTGCCAGCAGCTCTAGCAGGGAGGCCTCCTACAATGAGCAGTTCTTC. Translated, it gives CASSSSREASYNEQFF.

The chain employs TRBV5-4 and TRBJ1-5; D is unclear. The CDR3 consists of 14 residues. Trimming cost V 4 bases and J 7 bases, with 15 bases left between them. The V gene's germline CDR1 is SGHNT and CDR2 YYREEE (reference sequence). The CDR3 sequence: CASSRAPVGQPQHF. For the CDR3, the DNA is TGTGCCAGCAGCAGGGCCCCGGTGGGGCAGCCCCAGCATTTT.